This T cell receptor (beta chain) was documented in a study of blood T cell repertoires in COVID-19. Looking at the study overall: Acute-phase and convalescent COVID-19 samples originated in the United States, Italy and Spain. The analysed material was cDNA or gDNA that came from T cells, B-cell-depleted T cells, or PBMCs.

This CDR3 has 15 residues. The V gene end was trimmed by 0 bases and the J gene end by 4 bases; junction bases not matched to a gene: 6. Germline CDR1 is GTSNPN and CDR2 is SVGIG (reference sequence). Authors' processing steps: Reference gene primer amplification in the assay estimated nucleated cell counts. The assay was immunoSEQ multiplex PCR, and TCRdb's table has in-frame clones only and misses some. That table supplies the V and J calls and clone size; D and trimming were determined from the DNA. The sample has approximately 76,000 clones, approximately 89% seen once. The rearrangement joins TRBV30 to TRBJ2-7, with 10 bases identical to TRBD1. The TCR sequence derives from a human donor in a cohort sampled during active COVID-19. Input material: peripheral blood. CDR3 sequence (DNA): TGTGCCTGGAGTGTACCGTGGGACAGGGGATACGAGCAGTACTTC. It translates to CAWSVPWDRGYEQYF.